This TCR beta chain was sequenced during a study of CD4 T cells in relation to SARS-CoV-2 and coronaviruses. Study-level background: No peptide or an HIV-1 Nef peptide pool served as negative control. General study findings and limits: In roughly 60% of donors, memory CD4+ clonotypes crossrecognized SARS-CoV-2 and at least one common cold coronavirus spike. Each donor contributed either pre-pandemic or post-infection samples, not both.

Regarding this clone: Its antigen is unidentified.

The unexposed donors gave CD4+ T cells in about 2011-2018, prior to COVID-19. CD4+ T cells were isolated from the cells after 10 days of culture. Cells permitting, SARS-CoV-2 S/N and four cold-coronavirus spikes were tested on unexposed-donor CD4+ T cells. Sequenced by immunoSEQ multiplex PCR; TCRdb stores in-frame clones only, minus some. The data hold 26,000 or so clones, with just under 75% observed a single time. Germline loops: CDR1 LNHDA, CDR2 SQIVND (reference sequence). V lost 5 bases to trimming and J lost 1 base, with 12 bases between them. The length of the CDR3 is 15 residues. The source is a human donor in good health. The sequenced sample was CD4+ T cells from PBMCs, cultured in vitro. The rearrangement joins TRBV19 to TRBJ1-5; no clear D. CDR3: CASSWGRISNQPQHF. Written as DNA, the CDR3 is TGTGCCAGTAGTTGGGGAAGGATAAGCAATCAGCCCCAGCATTTT.